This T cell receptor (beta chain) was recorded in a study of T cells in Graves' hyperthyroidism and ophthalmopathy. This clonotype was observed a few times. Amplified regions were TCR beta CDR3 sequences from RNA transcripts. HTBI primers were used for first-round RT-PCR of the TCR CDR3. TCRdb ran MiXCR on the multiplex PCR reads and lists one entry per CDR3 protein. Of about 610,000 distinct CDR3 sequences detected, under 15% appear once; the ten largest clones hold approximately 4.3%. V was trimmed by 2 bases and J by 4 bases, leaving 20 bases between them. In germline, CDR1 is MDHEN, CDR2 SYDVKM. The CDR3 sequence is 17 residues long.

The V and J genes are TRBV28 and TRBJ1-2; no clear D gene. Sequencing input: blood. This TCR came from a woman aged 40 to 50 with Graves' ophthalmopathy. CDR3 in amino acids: CASSLGGPGVGFYGYTF. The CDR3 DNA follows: TGTGCCAGCAGTTTAGGCGGCCCCGGGGTAGGATTCTATGGCTACACCTTC.